The T cell receptor beta chain under discussion was sequenced for a study of blood T cells in healthy people across ages. Every donor provided approximately 10 milliliters of peripheral blood. This clonotype has only a few counts. The CDR3 is 15 amino acids. The V segment lost 6 bases and the J segment 9 bases; nucleotides outside the gene matches: 16. The germline gives CDR1 SQVTM, CDR2 ANQGSEA. Using a J-beta primer mix together with a sample-barcoded 5' primer, a second PCR was run for roughly 6 to 12 cycles. MiXCR, applied by TCRdb to the 5' RACE reads, yields one record per CDR3 protein. The profile shows over a million distinct CDR3 sequences, 25% of them singletons. The data also belong to a second study, concerning T cells of mothers and their children. That source reports: The sample comes from fewer than 10 healthy Caucasian donors: mothers and children.

The rearrangement uses TRBV29-1 and TRBJ2-1; 8 bases line up with TRBD2. Material: blood. The clonotype comes from a girl aged 2-10 years in good health. As DNA, the CDR3 is TGCAGCGTACCTGATTTAGCGGGATCCTCGGTTGAGCAGTTCTTC. Translated: CSVPDLAGSSVEQFF.